A selection of T cell receptor beta chains follows, all from one sample in a study of early T cells in non-severe SARS-CoV-2 infection. TCRdb analysed the 5' RACE reads with MiXCR anew, one entry per CDR3 protein. The sample has around 92,000 distinct CDR3 sequences, 9.5% to 11% seen once; the top ten hold roughly 4.9%. Source material: whole blood. Receptors originate from an adult who was a healthcare worker with PCR-confirmed SARS-CoV-2 infection or an uninfected control (not recorded which). The conserved cysteine and the conserved F or W are not part of the CDR3 here.

v_call: TRBV9
j_call: TRBJ2-5
cdr3_aa: ASSGTVSAQETQY

v_call: TRBV4-2
j_call: TRBJ2-5
cdr3_aa: ASSRVFSGSETQY

v_call: TRBV5-1
j_call: TRBJ2-3
cdr3_aa: ASSLGYRTDTQY

v_call: TRBV5-6
j_call: TRBJ2-1
cdr3_aa: ASSPGSADNEQF

v_call: TRBV25-1
j_call: TRBJ2-5
cdr3_aa: ASSSGGNQETQY

v_call: TRBV6-5
j_call: TRBJ1-2
cdr3_aa: ASSYSRKVSHGYT

v_call: TRBV6-1
j_call: TRBJ2-1
cdr3_aa: ASSENLAGLGNEQF

v_call: TRBV7-8
j_call: TRBJ2-1
cdr3_aa: ASGMRGLSGNEQF

v_call: TRBV5-1
j_call: TRBJ1-2
cdr3_aa: ASSPGGRTDYGYT

v_call: TRBV10-3
j_call: TRBJ2-3
cdr3_aa: AISRTSELDTQY

v_call: TRBV7-8
j_call: TRBJ2-3
cdr3_aa: ASSLITEDTQY

v_call: TRBV7-8
j_call: TRBJ1-2
cdr3_aa: ASSLGVVNYGYT

v_call: TRBV7-9
j_call: TRBJ2-1
cdr3_aa: ASSGRDRGPGEQF

v_call: TRBV7-6
j_call: TRBJ2-7
cdr3_aa: ASSPTGGSYEQY

v_call: TRBV29-1
j_call: TRBJ1-1
cdr3_aa: SVRTDLLTEAF

v_call: TRBV6-6
j_call: TRBJ2-3
cdr3_aa: ASSNRGGLLGTDTQY

v_call: TRBV9
j_call: TRBJ2-3
cdr3_aa: ASSVGPSSTDTQY

v_call: TRBV12-3/TRBV12-4
j_call: TRBJ1-1
cdr3_aa: ATQPGTEAF

v_call: TRBV5-1
j_call: TRBJ2-2
cdr3_aa: ASSFSPRGSGDTGELF

v_call: TRBV6-1
j_call: TRBJ2-3
cdr3_aa: ASNYRGRVTDTQY

v_call: TRBV30
j_call: TRBJ2-3
cdr3_aa: AWSVRDSDTQY

v_call: TRBV6-5
j_call: TRBJ1-1
cdr3_aa: ASTWSGRQTEAF

v_call: TRBV6-1
j_call: TRBJ1-2
cdr3_aa: ASRPGPINYGYT

v_call: TRBV5-1
j_call: TRBJ1-5
cdr3_aa: ASSLEGQVNQPQH

v_call: TRBV28
j_call: TRBJ1-1
cdr3_aa: ASSAPGAGPNTEAF

v_call: TRBV2
j_call: TRBJ2-7
cdr3_aa: ASRGLAGTYEQY

v_call: TRBV2
j_call: TRBJ1-1
cdr3_aa: ASKWDRGTEAF

v_call: TRBV10-3
j_call: TRBJ1-2
cdr3_aa: AISGTTGPGYT

v_call: TRBV27
j_call: TRBJ2-7
cdr3_aa: ASSWGTGAPISSYEQY

v_call: TRBV3-1
j_call: TRBJ1-4
cdr3_aa: ASSPTRTGTNEKLF

v_call: TRBV30
j_call: TRBJ2-2
cdr3_aa: AWSGGRNTGELF

v_call: TRBV27
j_call: TRBJ1-1
cdr3_aa: ASSLVFLDSEAF

v_call: TRBV3-1
j_call: TRBJ1-2
cdr3_aa: ASSPRSTAGCT

v_call: TRBV7-3
j_call: TRBJ2-6
cdr3_aa: ASSPLHSGANVLT

v_call: TRBV7-8
j_call: TRBJ1-2
cdr3_aa: ASSLWGQGAGYT

v_call: TRBV5-1
j_call: TRBJ1-1
cdr3_aa: ASSFFPGQGNTEAF

v_call: TRBV4-1
j_call: TRBJ1-1
cdr3_aa: ASSRDRGRGTEAF

v_call: TRBV19
j_call: TRBJ2-1
cdr3_aa: ASARGSGSYNEQF

v_call: TRBV19
j_call: TRBJ2-2
cdr3_aa: ASSTGQTNTGELF

v_call: TRBV24-1
j_call: TRBJ2-1
cdr3_aa: ATSDPRQGSTEQF

v_call: TRBV6-4
j_call: TRBJ1-4
cdr3_aa: ASIKGAGEKLF

v_call: TRBV12-3/TRBV12-4
j_call: TRBJ2-7
cdr3_aa: ASSPRQTPNEQY

v_call: TRBV11-2
j_call: TRBJ1-2
cdr3_aa: ASSSNKGPTNYGYT

v_call: TRBV6-6
j_call: TRBJ1-6
cdr3_aa: ASSAPDLQPNSPLH

v_call: TRBV11-2
j_call: TRBJ2-5
cdr3_aa: ASSLRTSGDQETQY

v_call: TRBV11-2
j_call: TRBJ2-5
cdr3_aa: ASSLDRSAVPQETQY

v_call: TRBV7-9
j_call: TRBJ2-3
cdr3_aa: ASSLALRLGTDTQY

v_call: TRBV7-2
j_call: TRBJ2-2
cdr3_aa: ASTKMTGELF

v_call: TRBV7-9
j_call: TRBJ2-1
cdr3_aa: ASSLHALRDEQF

v_call: TRBV2
j_call: TRBJ2-4
cdr3_aa: ASSDGRSKNIQY

v_call: TRBV20-1
j_call: TRBJ1-1
cdr3_aa: SARVRDRDKNTEAF

v_call: TRBV5-1
j_call: TRBJ2-1
cdr3_aa: ASSPAGGSYNEQF

v_call: TRBV2
j_call: TRBJ2-3
cdr3_aa: ASRAGTSGDTQY

v_call: TRBV20-1
j_call: TRBJ2-7
cdr3_aa: SAGDPSYEQY

v_call: TRBV6-5
j_call: TRBJ2-5
cdr3_aa: ASSPGTGTETQY